Below, one T cell receptor beta chain is given with its context. Its antigen is not known. This sample is drawn from a study of early T cells in non-severe SARS-CoV-2 infection. Overall study results and limits: VDJdb matching, biased toward anti-spike CD8 responses, missed private and CD4 specificities.

MiXCR, applied by TCRdb to the 5' RACE reads, yields one record per CDR3 protein. The profile covers about 59,000 distinct CDR3 sequences, with over 10% appearing a single time and 9.3% taken by the ten largest. The V gene lost 5 bases and the J gene lost 1 base, with 12 bases spanning the gap. The CDR3 extends over 15 amino acids. The germline V gene has CDR1 MNHEY and CDR2 SMNVEV (reference sequence). The sequencing here drew on whole blood, taken at baseline. This receptor was obtained from an adult who was a healthcare worker with PCR-confirmed SARS-CoV-2 infection or an uninfected control (not recorded which). The chain uses TRBV27 and TRBJ1-5, with D uncertain. CDR3 amino acids: CASSTVPGSNQPQHF. CDR3 coding DNA: TGTGCCAGCAGTACGGTACCCGGGAGCAATCAGCCCCAGCATTTT.